This entry is about one TCR beta chain. Trimming cost V 6 bases and J 4 bases; bases outside gene matches: 25. Germline V gene lookup returns CDR1 SQVTM and CDR2 ANQGSEA. This CDR3 has 19 residues. Patients were diagnosed with urothelial carcinoma, either locally advanced or metastatic. Templates that were synthetic TCR analogs were spiked into each PCR. Sequenced by immunoSEQ multiplex PCR; TCRdb stores in-frame clones only, minus some. This table holds about 32,000 clones, about 89% found once. The data derive from a study of PD-L1 blockade in urothelial cancer. About the research overall: The study recovered a median of approximately 150,000 T cells per blood sample.

This rearrangement joins TRBV29-1 to TRBJ2-5, with 8 nucleotides matching TRBD1. This clonotype originated in a man aged 50-59 years with urothelial cancer. Sequenced material: PBMCs, taken around atezolizumab (anti-PD-L1) treatment. CDR3 nucleotide sequence: TGCAGCGTCGAACCTTATTATCAACCGACAGGGGTATCGGGAGAGACCCAGTACTTC. Its translation is CSVEPYYQPTGVSGETQYF.